This T cell receptor (beta chain) emerged from a study of human T cells and chemical hapten exposure. This clonotype was found many times. What it binds is not known. TCRdb re-called the RACE reads with MiXCR, one entry per CDR3 protein. The top ten hold 1.6% of the sample, which has approximately 100,000 distinct CDR3 sequences, roughly 12% seen once. Whole-study results and caveats: Alopecia in all donors means immunity may differ from healthy individuals. No change in TCRs above 1 in 1000 frequency was produced by DPC sensitization.

Time point reported: pre-sensitization, week 0. Noted treatment: therapeutic diphenylcyclopropenone sensitization with weekly scalp DPC. The source was whole blood, collected in connection with sensitization to the hapten diphenylcyclopropenone (DPC). This sequence was found in a woman aged 45-60 years with alopecia areata. Some clones in this sample may be carry-over from other donors' samples.

In DNA, the CDR3 is TGCAGCGTTGCCCAGTCCTACGAGCAGTACTTC. Translated: CSVAQSYEQYF. The chain joins TRBV29-1 to TRBJ2-7, with no clear D. CDR1 SQVTM and CDR2 ANQGSEA come from the germline V gene. V gave up 4 bases and J gave up 1 base, with 5 bases separating them. CDR3 length: 11 residues.